The next 13 T cell receptor beta chains were all read from a single sample in a study of vaccination and CD4 T cells after COVID-19. Cultured CD4+ T-cell DNA underwent Oncomine TCR Beta short-read sequencing. Each CDR3 protein is one row after TCRdb ran MiXCR on the PCR reads. There are roughly 17,000 distinct CDR3 sequences in the sample; roughly 45% occur only once, and 4.5% to 6% lies in the top ten. Their recognized antigens are unknown. As to treatment: roughly 10-day PBMC culture with coronavirus spike peptide pools or control peptides (ViraFEST assay). The source was CD4+ T cells from blood, cultured in vitro, collected before SARS-CoV-2 vaccination. Receptors originate from a human donor who had recovered from COVID-19.

The chain employs TRBV7-2 and TRBJ1-3; tentatively, D is TRBD1 (5 bases). The CDR3 extends over 17 amino acids. Trimming took 4 bases from V and 0 from J, leaving 16 bases between them. Germline lookup yields CDR1 SGHTA and CDR2 FQGNSA. The CDR3 nucleotides read TGTGCCAGCAGCTCGAGAATTGGGACCCGCTCTGGAAACACCATATATTTT. It codes for CASSSRIGTRSGNTIYF.

The chain joins TRBV20-1 to TRBJ2-5; perhaps TRBD2 as D (5 bases). V lost 4 bases and J lost 2, with 20 bases in between. The germline V gene encodes CDR1 DFQATT and CDR2 SNEGSKA (reference sequence). CDR3 length: 16 amino acids. The DNA of the CDR3 is TGCAGTGCTACGCTCACAATTACTAGTTTGCAAGAGACCCAGTACTTC. It codes for CSATLTITSLQETQYF.

The gene calls are TRBV6-2 or TRBV6-3 and TRBJ1-5, with a tentative D call TRBD1 (5 bases). The CDR3 contains 14 residues. CDR1 and CDR2 from the germline V gene are MNHEY and SVGEGT. The V gene lost 2 bases and the J gene lost 7 bases, with 12 bases spanning the gap. In nucleotides, the CDR3 is TGTGCCAGCAGTTACCTCGGGTCAGGGCAGCCCCAGCATTTT. Translating it yields CASSYLGSGQPQHF.

The table lists this clonotype with a count of one. This chain uses TRBV28 with TRBJ1-5; a weak D match, TRBD1 (5 bases). Germline loops: CDR1 MDHEN, CDR2 SYDVKM. The CDR3 loop spans 14 amino acids. V lost 6 bases and J 5 bases, leaving 14 bases between the germline ends. CDR3 loop: CASRNPRDYQPQHF. In DNA form, the CDR3 reads TGTGCCAGCAGAAACCCCAGGGACTATCAGCCCCAGCATTTT.

V and J are TRBV7-2 and TRBJ1-2; D call uncertain. This CDR3 spans 13 amino acids. CDR1 is SGHTA, CDR2 FQGNSA, per germline. Trimming shortened V by 5 bases and J by 4 bases, and 11 bases separated the two germline ends. In DNA form, the CDR3 reads TGTGCCAGCAGCCCCCCAGAGCGCTATGGCTACACCTTC. Protein: CASSPPERYGYTF.

This clonotype has just a few counts. The rearrangement joins TRBV10-3 to TRBJ1-2; D is uncertain. This CDR3 is 15 amino acids long. Trimming stripped 3 bases from V and 0 bases from J, with 11 bases between. Germline V CDR1 and CDR2: ENHRY, SYGVKD. The CDR3 nucleotides are TGTGCCATCAGTGATGCGAGGAAAGCTAACTATGGCTACACCTTC. As protein: CAISDARKANYGYTF.

DNA of the CDR3: TGTGCCAGCAGCGTAGGCCGGGGCTCGGGCGGCTACACCTTC. Protein product: CASSVGRGSGGYTF. The chain carries TRBV7-2 and TRBJ1-2; TRBD1 might be the D (5 bases). Between the trimmed V and J ends, which lost 5 bases and 8 bases, there was a span of 18 bases. The germline CDR1 and CDR2 sequences are SGHTA and FQGNSA. The CDR3 runs 14 residues.

V and J are TRBV6-5 and TRBJ2-7; TRBD1 agrees at 9 bases. The CDR3 runs 15 residues. Germline CDR1 MNHEY, CDR2 SVGAGI. V lost 4 bases, J lost 3 bases, and 7 bases stayed unmatched. The CDR3 DNA sequence: TGTGCCAGCAGTTCCTTCCGGGACAGGGTCTACGAGCAGTACTTC. Amino acid sequence: CASSSFRDRVYEQYF.

The gene calls are TRBV6-2 or TRBV6-3 and TRBJ2-7; either TRBD1 or TRBD2 may supply D (5 bases each). Trimming removed 4 bases at V and 2 bases at J, with 18 bases between. This CDR3 region has 16 residues. Germline loops: CDR1 MNHEY, CDR2 SVGEGT. CDR3 in DNA: TGTGCCAGCAGTTCCCAAGTTGGGACGGCGCCCTACGAGCAGTACTTC. It specifies CASSSQVGTAPYEQYF.

This clonotype has a handful of counts. The V call is TRBV7-2, the J call TRBJ1-2; D remains ambiguous. The V gene's germline CDR1 is SGHTA and CDR2 FQGNSA. V was pared by 1 base and J by 3 bases, with 6 bases between. This CDR3 is 13 amino acids long. The CDR3 spells CASSLGSYYGYTF. The DNA for the CDR3 is TGTGCCAGCAGCTTAGGGTCGTACTATGGCTACACCTTC.

This clonotype turned up a few times. The chain has TRBV25-1 and TRBJ2-1, with 8 positions matching TRBD2. With V trimmed by 6 bases and J by 12 bases, 7 bases remained unmatched. CDR1 and CDR2 (germline): MGHDK, SYGVNS. The CDR3 contains 12 residues. The CDR3 DNA is TGTGCCAGCAGGGCTATGGCGGGGGGGCAGTTCTTC. Protein sequence: CASRAMAGGQFF.

This rearrangement joins TRBV12-3 or TRBV12-4 to TRBJ2-7; D gene ambiguous. The CDR3 extends over 14 amino acids. V was trimmed by 6 bases and J by 2 bases, leaving 14 bases between them. The DNA for the CDR3 is TGTGCCAGCAGAATAACTGGCGCCACCTACGAGCAGTACTTC. Encoded protein: CASRITGATYEQYF.

The chain recombines TRBV6-1 with TRBJ1-5, with D tentatively TRBD1 (5 bases). The CDR3 has 14 residues. Trimming removed 6 bases at V and 7 bases at J, with 16 bases between. The V gene's germline CDR1 is MNHNS and CDR2 SASEGT. The CDR3 nucleotides are TGTGCCAGCAGCGCCGGGGGGGGGAGGCAGCCCCAGCATTTT. It codes for CASSAGGGRQPQHF.